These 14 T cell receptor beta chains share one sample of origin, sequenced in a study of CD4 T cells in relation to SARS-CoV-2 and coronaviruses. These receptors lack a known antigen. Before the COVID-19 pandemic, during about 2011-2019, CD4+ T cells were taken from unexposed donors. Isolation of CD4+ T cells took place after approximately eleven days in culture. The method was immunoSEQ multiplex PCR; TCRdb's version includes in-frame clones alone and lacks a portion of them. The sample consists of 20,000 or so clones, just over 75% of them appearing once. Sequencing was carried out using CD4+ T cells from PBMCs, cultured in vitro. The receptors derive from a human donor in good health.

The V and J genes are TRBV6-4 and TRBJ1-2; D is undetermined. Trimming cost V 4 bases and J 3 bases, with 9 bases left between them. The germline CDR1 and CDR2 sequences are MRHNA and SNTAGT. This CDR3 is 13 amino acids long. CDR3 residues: CASSVNGDYGYTF. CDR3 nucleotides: TGTGCCAGCAGTGTAAACGGAGACTATGGCTACACCTTC.

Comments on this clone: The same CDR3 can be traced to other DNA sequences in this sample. CDR3 in DNA: TGTGCCAGCAGCTTCGGAACCGAGAACACCGGGGAGCTGTTTTTT. Translated, it gives CASSFGTENTGELFF. This sequence joins TRBV5-5 and TRBJ2-2, with D uncertain. V lost 2 bases and J lost 1, with 9 bases in between. The CDR3 covers 15 residues. In germline, CDR1 is SGHKS, CDR2 YYEKEE (reference sequence).

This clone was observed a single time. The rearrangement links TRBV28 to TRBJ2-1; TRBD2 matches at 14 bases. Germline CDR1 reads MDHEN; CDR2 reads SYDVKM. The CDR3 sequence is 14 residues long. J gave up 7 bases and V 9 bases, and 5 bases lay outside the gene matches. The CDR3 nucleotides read TGTGCCAGTGGGACTAGCGGGGGTTGGAATGAGCAGTTCTTC. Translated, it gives CASGTSGGWNEQFF.

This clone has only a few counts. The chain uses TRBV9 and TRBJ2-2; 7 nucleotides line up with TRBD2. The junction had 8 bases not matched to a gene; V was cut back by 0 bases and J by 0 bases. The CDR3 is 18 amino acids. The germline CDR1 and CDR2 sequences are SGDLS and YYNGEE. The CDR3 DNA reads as TGTGCCAGCAGCGTAGTTGCGGGGGTCAGTTCGAACACCGGGGAGCTGTTTTTT. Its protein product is CASSVVAGVSSNTGELFF.

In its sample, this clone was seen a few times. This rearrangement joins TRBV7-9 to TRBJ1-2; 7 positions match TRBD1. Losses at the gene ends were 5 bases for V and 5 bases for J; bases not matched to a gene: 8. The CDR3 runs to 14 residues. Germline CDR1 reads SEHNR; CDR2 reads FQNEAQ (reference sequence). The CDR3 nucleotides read TGTGCCAGCAGCGTAGGGACAGCAGAATATGGCTACACCTTC. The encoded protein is CASSVGTAEYGYTF.

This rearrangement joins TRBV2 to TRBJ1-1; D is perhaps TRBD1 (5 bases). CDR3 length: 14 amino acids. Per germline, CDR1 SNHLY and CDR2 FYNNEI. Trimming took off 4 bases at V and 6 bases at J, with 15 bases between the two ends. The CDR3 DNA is TGTGCCAGCAGTGCCATCGGGGGAGGCGCTGAAGCTTTCTTT. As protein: CASSAIGGGAEAFF. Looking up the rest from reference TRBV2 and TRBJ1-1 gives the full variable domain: EPEVTQTPSHQVTQMGQEVILRCVPISNHLYFYWYRQILGQKVEFLVSFYNNEISEKSEIFDDQFSVERPDGSNFTLKIRSTKLEDSAMYFCASSAIGGGAEAFFGQGTRLTVV.

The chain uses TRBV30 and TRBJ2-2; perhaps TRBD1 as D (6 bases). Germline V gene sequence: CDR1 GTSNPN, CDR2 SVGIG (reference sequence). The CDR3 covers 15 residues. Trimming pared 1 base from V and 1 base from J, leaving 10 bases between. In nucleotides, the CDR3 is TGTGCCTGGAGTGGATTGGGACAGAACACCGGGGAGCTGTTTTTT. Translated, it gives CAWSGLGQNTGELFF.

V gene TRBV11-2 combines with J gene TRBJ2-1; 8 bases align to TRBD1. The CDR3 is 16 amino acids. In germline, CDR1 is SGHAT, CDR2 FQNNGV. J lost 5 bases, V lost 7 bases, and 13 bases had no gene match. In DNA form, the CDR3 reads TGTGCCAGCACTCCCGTGGGGGACAGGAGGAACAATGAGCAGTTCTTC. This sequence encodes CASTPVGDRRNNEQFF.

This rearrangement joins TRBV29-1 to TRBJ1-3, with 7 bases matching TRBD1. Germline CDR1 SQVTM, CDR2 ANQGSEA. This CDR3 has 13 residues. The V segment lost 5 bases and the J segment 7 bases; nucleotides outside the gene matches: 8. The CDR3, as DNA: TGCAGCGTTACCCGGGACAGTAGGAACACCATATATTTT. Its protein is CSVTRDSRNTIYF. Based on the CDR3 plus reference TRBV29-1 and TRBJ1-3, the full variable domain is SAVISQKPSRDICQRGTSLTIQCQVDSQVTMMFWYRQQPGQSLTLIATANQGSEATYESGFVIDKFPISRPNLTFSTLTVSNMSPEDSSIYLCSVTRDSRNTIYFGEGSWLTVV.

The CDR3 loop reads CASSLTPNSFYEQYF. In nucleotides, the CDR3 is TGTGCCAGCAGCCTTACTCCAAATAGTTTCTACGAGCAGTACTTC. This chain joins TRBV9 and TRBJ2-7; D call uncertain. V was cut by 4 bases and J by 3 bases, with 17 bases left in between. CDR1 SGDLS and CDR2 YYNGEE come from the germline V gene. The CDR3 runs to 15 residues.

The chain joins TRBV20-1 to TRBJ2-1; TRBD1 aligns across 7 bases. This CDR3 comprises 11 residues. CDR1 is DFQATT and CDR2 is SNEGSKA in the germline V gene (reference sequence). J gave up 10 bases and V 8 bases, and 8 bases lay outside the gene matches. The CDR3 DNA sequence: TGCAGTACACGGACAGGCGGGGAGCAGTTCTTC. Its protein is CSTRTGGEQFF.

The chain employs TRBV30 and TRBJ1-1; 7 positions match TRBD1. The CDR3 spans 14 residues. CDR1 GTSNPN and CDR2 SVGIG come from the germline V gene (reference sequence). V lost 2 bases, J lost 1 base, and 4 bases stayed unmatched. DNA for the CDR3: TGTGCCTGGAGTCCGCAGGGGGGGAACACTGAAGCTTTCTTT. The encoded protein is CAWSPQGGNTEAFF.

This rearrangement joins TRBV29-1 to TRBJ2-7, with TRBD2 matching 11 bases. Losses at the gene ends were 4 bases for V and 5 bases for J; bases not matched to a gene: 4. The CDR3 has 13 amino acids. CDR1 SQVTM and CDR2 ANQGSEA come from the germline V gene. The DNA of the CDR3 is TGCAGCGTTGTGGGACTAGCGGTCCACGAGCAGTACTTC. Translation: CSVVGLAVHEQYF.

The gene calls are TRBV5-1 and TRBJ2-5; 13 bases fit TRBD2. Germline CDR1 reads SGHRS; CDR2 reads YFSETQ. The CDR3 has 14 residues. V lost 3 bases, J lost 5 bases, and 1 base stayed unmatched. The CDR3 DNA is TGCGCCAGCAGCTCGGGACTAGCGGGGGAGACCCAGTACTTC. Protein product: CASSSGLAGETQYF.